The T cell receptor beta chain described here comes from a study of Ad26.COV2.S vaccination and SARS-CoV-2 variants. Study in general: Intramuscularly, Ad26.COV2.S was given either once or twice, 56 days apart. Study-wide results and caveats: Vaccine and placebo groups showed comparable non-spike TCR breadth. Total responses of T cells may have been underestimated by the analyses of TCR breadth and depth.

A few counts support this clone. Its specificity is not known. This CDR3 comprises 14 residues. Germline CDR1 LNHDA, CDR2 SQIVND (reference sequence). The V and J ends lost 5 bases and 3 bases respectively, with 11 bases between them. Noted treatment: roughly 19 received Ad26.COV2.S at low or high dose, single or two shots; 5 received placebo; per-sample allocation not given. The investigators took samples on day 63 after the first vaccine or placebo injection. The study used a vaccine consisting of an Ad26 vector that expressed Wuhan-strain SARS-CoV-2 spike. Only in-frame clones appear in the TCRdb table, and some are missing; sequencing was by immunoSEQ multiplex PCR. The repertoire consists of over 400,000 clones, with roughly 87% occurring once and the leading ten covering 2% to 3%.

Source: peripheral blood, taken in a trial of Ad26.COV2.S vaccine versus placebo. The clonotype originates from a person aged 18-60 years who received the Ad26.COV2.S COVID-19 vaccine or a placebo. The chain employs TRBV19 and TRBJ2-1, with D tentatively TRBD2 (6 bases). The CDR3 reads CASSLSGFYNEQFF. CDR3 bases: TGTGCCAGTAGTCTGAGCGGGTTCTACAATGAGCAGTTCTTC.